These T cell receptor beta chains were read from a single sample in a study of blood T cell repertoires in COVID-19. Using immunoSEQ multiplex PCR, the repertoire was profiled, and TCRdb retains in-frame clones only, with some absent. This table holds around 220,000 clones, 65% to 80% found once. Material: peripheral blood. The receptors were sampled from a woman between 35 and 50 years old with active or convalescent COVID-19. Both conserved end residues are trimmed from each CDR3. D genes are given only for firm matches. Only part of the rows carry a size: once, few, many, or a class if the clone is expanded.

CDR3 protein: ASSKTQVSNQPQH
V gene: TRBV19
J gene: TRBJ1-5
D gene: -
clone size: -

CDR3 protein: ASTTFQGGNSPLH
V gene: TRBV3-1/TRBV3-2
J gene: TRBJ1-6
D gene: TRBD1
clone size: once

CDR3 protein: ASSVGQYNEKLF
V gene: TRBV9
J gene: TRBJ1-4
D gene: -
clone size: few

CDR3 protein: ASSIGDRVGNQPQH
V gene: TRBV19
J gene: TRBJ1-5
D gene: TRBD1
clone size: -

CDR3 protein: ASSPDPKAEQF
V gene: TRBV12-3/TRBV12-4
J gene: TRBJ2-1
D gene: -
clone size: -

CDR3 protein: ASSRDRGLYGYT
V gene: TRBV6-6
J gene: TRBJ1-2
D gene: TRBD1
clone size: -

CDR3 protein: ASSPSPGGRDTQY
V gene: TRBV7-3
J gene: TRBJ2-3
D gene: TRBD2
clone size: -

CDR3 protein: ASSGTGLANYGYT
V gene: TRBV5-4
J gene: TRBJ1-2
D gene: TRBD1
clone size: -

CDR3 protein: ASSFSQGGPQETQY
V gene: TRBV5-1
J gene: TRBJ2-5
D gene: -
clone size: -

CDR3 protein: ASSLDTSGGSNEQF
V gene: TRBV5-1
J gene: TRBJ2-1
D gene: TRBD2
clone size: -

CDR3 protein: ASSWTSGEPQETQY
V gene: TRBV18
J gene: TRBJ2-5
D gene: TRBD2
clone size: -

CDR3 protein: ASSPLEAVNYGYT
V gene: TRBV5-1
J gene: TRBJ1-2
D gene: -
clone size: -

CDR3 protein: ASSLGTGWSEAF
V gene: TRBV2
J gene: TRBJ1-1
D gene: TRBD1
clone size: -

CDR3 protein: ASRRDWSSGNTIY
V gene: TRBV28
J gene: TRBJ1-3
D gene: -
clone size: -

CDR3 protein: ASSAVEGRGSPLH
V gene: TRBV9
J gene: TRBJ1-6
D gene: -
clone size: -

CDR3 protein: ASSINFGYGTEAF
V gene: TRBV19
J gene: TRBJ1-1
D gene: -
clone size: -

CDR3 protein: ASSFGDRVYEQY
V gene: TRBV5-5
J gene: TRBJ2-7
D gene: TRBD1
clone size: few

CDR3 protein: SASRGSNTGELF
V gene: TRBV20-1
J gene: TRBJ2-2
D gene: -
clone size: -

CDR3 protein: ASSVGLHTQY
V gene: TRBV9
J gene: TRBJ2-3
D gene: -
clone size: few

CDR3 protein: ASGDLPSGNTMY
V gene: TRBV27
J gene: TRBJ1-3
D gene: -
clone size: -

CDR3 protein: ASSLRGSYNSPLH
V gene: TRBV5-6
J gene: TRBJ1-6
D gene: -
clone size: few

CDR3 protein: ASSKASATNEKLF
V gene: TRBV21-1
J gene: TRBJ1-4
D gene: -
clone size: -

CDR3 protein: ASSPGTGEYYGYT
V gene: TRBV18
J gene: TRBJ1-2
D gene: TRBD1
clone size: -

CDR3 protein: ASEITGSYGYT
V gene: TRBV19
J gene: TRBJ1-2
D gene: -
clone size: -

CDR3 protein: ASSQERGGQETQY
V gene: TRBV4-2
J gene: TRBJ2-5
D gene: TRBD2
clone size: -

CDR3 protein: ASSLDPLQVEPNTEAF
V gene: TRBV28
J gene: TRBJ1-1
D gene: -
clone size: -

CDR3 protein: SAGLGAQH
V gene: TRBV20-1
J gene: TRBJ1-5
D gene: -
clone size: -

CDR3 protein: ASSPRGRVNNSPLH
V gene: TRBV27
J gene: TRBJ1-6
D gene: -
clone size: -

CDR3 protein: ASSIRQLYSNQPQH
V gene: TRBV19
J gene: TRBJ1-5
D gene: -
clone size: -

CDR3 protein: ATSTGEGTEAF
V gene: TRBV15
J gene: TRBJ1-1
D gene: -
clone size: -

CDR3 protein: ASSSEPGIYYNEQF
V gene: TRBV5-1
J gene: TRBJ2-1
D gene: -
clone size: -

CDR3 protein: ASSSGQGPEKLF
V gene: TRBV28
J gene: TRBJ1-4
D gene: TRBD1
clone size: -

CDR3 protein: ATSRDTGYNSPLH
V gene: TRBV15
J gene: TRBJ1-6
D gene: -
clone size: once

CDR3 protein: ASSQARLGQRNSPLH
V gene: TRBV4-1
J gene: TRBJ1-6
D gene: -
clone size: -

CDR3 protein: ASSQEPNPNEKLF
V gene: TRBV4-1
J gene: TRBJ1-4
D gene: -
clone size: -

CDR3 protein: ASSALQGAEAF
V gene: TRBV2
J gene: TRBJ1-1
D gene: TRBD1
clone size: once

CDR3 protein: ASSRQVQETQY
V gene: TRBV7-6
J gene: TRBJ2-5
D gene: -
clone size: -

CDR3 protein: ASSRGTHTDTQY
V gene: TRBV2
J gene: TRBJ2-3
D gene: TRBD2
clone size: -

CDR3 protein: ASREAGHLAKNIQY
V gene: TRBV19
J gene: TRBJ2-4
D gene: -
clone size: -

CDR3 protein: ASSQVGGTQY
V gene: TRBV4-1
J gene: TRBJ2-5
D gene: -
clone size: -

CDR3 protein: ASSWGQGANSPLH
V gene: TRBV5-1
J gene: TRBJ1-6
D gene: TRBD1
clone size: -

CDR3 protein: ASSSGNLYGYT
V gene: TRBV12-3/TRBV12-4
J gene: TRBJ1-2
D gene: -
clone size: -

CDR3 protein: ASSSGTGGSGETQY
V gene: TRBV6-5
J gene: TRBJ2-5
D gene: TRBD1
clone size: -

CDR3 protein: ASSIHSEGTQY
V gene: TRBV21-1
J gene: TRBJ2-3
D gene: -
clone size: -

CDR3 protein: AWSVNSYNEQF
V gene: TRBV30
J gene: TRBJ2-1
D gene: -
clone size: -

CDR3 protein: ASSREGEQF
V gene: TRBV7-3
J gene: TRBJ2-1
D gene: -
clone size: few

CDR3 protein: ASSLVGDQPQH
V gene: TRBV5-1
J gene: TRBJ1-5
D gene: -
clone size: -

CDR3 protein: ASSLWGQGADGYT
V gene: TRBV11-2
J gene: TRBJ1-2
D gene: TRBD1
clone size: -

CDR3 protein: ASNGRVNQPQH
V gene: TRBV28
J gene: TRBJ1-5
D gene: -
clone size: -

CDR3 protein: ASRQAQNTEAF
V gene: TRBV12-3/TRBV12-4
J gene: TRBJ1-1
D gene: -
clone size: few

CDR3 protein: ASSLAPGTGVITNEKLF
V gene: TRBV7-9
J gene: TRBJ1-4
D gene: TRBD1
clone size: -

CDR3 protein: ASSYQGTRVSRTAF
V gene: TRBV6-5
J gene: TRBJ1-1
D gene: -
clone size: few

CDR3 protein: ASSEAAGPSYEQY
V gene: TRBV6-1
J gene: TRBJ2-7
D gene: -
clone size: -

CDR3 protein: ASSPSSGSNYGYT
V gene: TRBV7-3
J gene: TRBJ1-2
D gene: -
clone size: few

CDR3 protein: ASSQGGQRIQY
V gene: TRBV14
J gene: TRBJ2-4
D gene: -
clone size: -

CDR3 protein: ASSNTDNSPLH
V gene: TRBV7-9
J gene: TRBJ1-6
D gene: -
clone size: -

CDR3 protein: ASSLKVEGVGTGELF
V gene: TRBV7-3
J gene: TRBJ2-2
D gene: -
clone size: -

CDR3 protein: ASSATGGNSPLH
V gene: TRBV11-2
J gene: TRBJ1-6
D gene: TRBD1
clone size: -